The 2 T cell receptor beta chains given below trace back to one sample, sequenced in a study of blood T cell repertoires in COVID-19. TCRdb's table, derived via immunoSEQ multiplex PCR, lists solely in-frame clones and lacks some. The repertoire holds 250,000 to 300,000 clones, roughly four fifths seen once, with about 4% in the top ten. The sequencing input was PBMCs or T cells enriched from blood (not recorded which). Every receptor here comes from a man under 40 with acute COVID-19.

The CDR3 nucleotides read TGTGCCAGCAGCCAAGGGGACAGGGGGCGAAACATTCAGTACTTC. Translation: CASSQGDRGRNIQYF. The chain combines TRBV3-1 (or the pseudogene TRBV3-2) with TRBJ2-4; 12 positions match TRBD1. The length of the CDR3 is 15 residues. The ends lost 1 base at V and 6 bases at J; junction bases unmatched: 1. The germline V gene has CDR1 LGHDT and CDR2 YNNKEL (reference sequence).

The rearrangement joins TRBV2 to TRBJ2-7; D uncertain. This CDR3 comprises 11 residues. V was trimmed by 6 bases and J by 6 bases, leaving 9 bases between them. The germline gives CDR1 SNHLY, CDR2 FYNNEI. The CDR3: CASSPVAEQYV. The CDR3 DNA reads as TGTGCCAGCAGCCCAGTTGCCGAGCAGTACGTC.